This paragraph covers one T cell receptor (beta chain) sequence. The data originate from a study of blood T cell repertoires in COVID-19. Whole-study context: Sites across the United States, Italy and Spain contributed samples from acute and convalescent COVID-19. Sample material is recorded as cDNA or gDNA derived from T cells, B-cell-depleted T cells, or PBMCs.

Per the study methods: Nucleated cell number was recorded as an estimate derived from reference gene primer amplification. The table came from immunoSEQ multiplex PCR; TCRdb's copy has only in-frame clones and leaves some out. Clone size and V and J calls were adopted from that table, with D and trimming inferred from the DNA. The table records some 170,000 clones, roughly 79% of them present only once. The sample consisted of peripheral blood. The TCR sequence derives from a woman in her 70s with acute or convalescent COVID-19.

The CDR3 DNA reads as TGTGCCAGCTTGTTGGACACCTTAGGATCTGAAGCTTTCTTT. It codes for CASLLDTLGSEAFF. V usage is TRBV18 and J usage is TRBJ1-1; a weak D match, TRBD1 (5 bases). Germline CDR1 reads KGHSH; CDR2 reads LQKENI. Trimming took 7 bases from V and 6 from J, leaving 18 bases between them. The CDR3 length is 14 residues.